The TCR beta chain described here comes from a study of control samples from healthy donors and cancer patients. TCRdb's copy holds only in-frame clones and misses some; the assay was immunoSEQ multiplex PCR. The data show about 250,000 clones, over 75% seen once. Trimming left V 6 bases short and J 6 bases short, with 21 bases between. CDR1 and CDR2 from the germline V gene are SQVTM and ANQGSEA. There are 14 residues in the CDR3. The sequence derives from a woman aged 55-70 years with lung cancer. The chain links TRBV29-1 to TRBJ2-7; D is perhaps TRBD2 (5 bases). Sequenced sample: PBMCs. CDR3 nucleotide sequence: TGCAGCGTGGGAGAGGTAGCCCGTGCGAGCGAGCAGTACTTC. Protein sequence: CSVGEVARASEQYF.